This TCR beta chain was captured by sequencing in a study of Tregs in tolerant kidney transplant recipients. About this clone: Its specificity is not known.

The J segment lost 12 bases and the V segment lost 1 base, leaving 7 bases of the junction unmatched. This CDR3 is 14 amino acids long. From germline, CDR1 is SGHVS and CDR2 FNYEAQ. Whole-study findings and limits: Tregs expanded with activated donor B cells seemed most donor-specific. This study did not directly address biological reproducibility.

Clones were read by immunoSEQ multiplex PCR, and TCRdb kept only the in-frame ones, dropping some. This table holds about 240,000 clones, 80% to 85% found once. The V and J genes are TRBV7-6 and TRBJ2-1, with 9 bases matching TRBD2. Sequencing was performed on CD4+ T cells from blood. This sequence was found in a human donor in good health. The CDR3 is CASSLELAGAGQFF. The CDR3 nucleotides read TGTGCCAGCAGCTTAGAACTAGCGGGCGCCGGGCAGTTCTTC.